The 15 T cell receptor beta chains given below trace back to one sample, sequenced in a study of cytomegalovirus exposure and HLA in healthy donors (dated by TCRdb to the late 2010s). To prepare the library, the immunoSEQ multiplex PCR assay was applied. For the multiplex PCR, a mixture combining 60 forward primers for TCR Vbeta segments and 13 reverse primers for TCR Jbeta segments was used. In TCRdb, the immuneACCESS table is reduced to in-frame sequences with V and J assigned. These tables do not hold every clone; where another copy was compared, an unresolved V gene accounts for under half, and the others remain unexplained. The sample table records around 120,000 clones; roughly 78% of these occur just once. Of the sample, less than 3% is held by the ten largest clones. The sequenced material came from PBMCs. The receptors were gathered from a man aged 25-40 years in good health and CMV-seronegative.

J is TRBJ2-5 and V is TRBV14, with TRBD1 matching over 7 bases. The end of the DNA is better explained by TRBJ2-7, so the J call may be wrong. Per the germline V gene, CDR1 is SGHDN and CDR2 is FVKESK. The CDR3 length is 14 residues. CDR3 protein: CASSQHDRVHEQYF. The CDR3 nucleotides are TGTGCCAGCAGCCAACATGACAGGGTCCACGAGCAGTACTTC.

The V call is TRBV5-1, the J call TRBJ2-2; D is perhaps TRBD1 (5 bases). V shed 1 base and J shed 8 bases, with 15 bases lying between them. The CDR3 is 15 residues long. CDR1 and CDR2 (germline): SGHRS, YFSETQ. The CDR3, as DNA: TGCGCCAGCAGCTTGTTGGACACAGAAATGGGGGAGCTGTTTTTT. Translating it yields CASSLLDTEMGELFF.

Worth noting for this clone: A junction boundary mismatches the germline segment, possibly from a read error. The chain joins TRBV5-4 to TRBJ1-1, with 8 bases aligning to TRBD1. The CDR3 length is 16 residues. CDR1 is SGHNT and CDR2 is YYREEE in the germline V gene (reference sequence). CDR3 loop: CASSTGQGWGNTEALF. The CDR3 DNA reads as TGTGCCAGCAGCACCGGACAGGGCTGGGGCAACACTGAAGCTCTCTTT. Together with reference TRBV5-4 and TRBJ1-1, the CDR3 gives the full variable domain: ETGVTQSPTHLIKTRGQQVTLRCSSQSGHNTVSWYQQALGQGPQFIFQYYREEENGRGNFPPRFSGLQFPNYSSELNVNALELDDSALYLCASSTGQGWGNTEALFGQGTRLTVV.

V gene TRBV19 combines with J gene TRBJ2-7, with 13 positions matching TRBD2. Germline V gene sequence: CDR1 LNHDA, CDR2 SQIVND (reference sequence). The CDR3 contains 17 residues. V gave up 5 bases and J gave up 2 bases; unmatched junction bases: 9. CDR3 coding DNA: TGTGCCAGTAGTGCTTATCGGACTAGCGGGAGCCCCTACGAGCAGTACTTC. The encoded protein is CASSAYRTSGSPYEQYF.

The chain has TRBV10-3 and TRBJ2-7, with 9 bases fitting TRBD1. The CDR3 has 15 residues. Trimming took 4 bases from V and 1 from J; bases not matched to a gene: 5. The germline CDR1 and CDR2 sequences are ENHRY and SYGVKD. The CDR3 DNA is TGTGCCATCAGTGTCGACAGGGGGGAATCCTACGAGCAGTACTTC. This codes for CAISVDRGESYEQYF.

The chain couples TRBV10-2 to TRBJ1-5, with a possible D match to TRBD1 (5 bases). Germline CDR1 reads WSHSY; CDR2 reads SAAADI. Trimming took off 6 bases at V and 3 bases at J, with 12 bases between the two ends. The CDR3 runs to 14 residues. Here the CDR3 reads CASSFQGVNQPQHF. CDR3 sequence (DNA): TGCGCCAGCAGCTTTCAGGGTGTCAATCAGCCCCAGCATTTT.

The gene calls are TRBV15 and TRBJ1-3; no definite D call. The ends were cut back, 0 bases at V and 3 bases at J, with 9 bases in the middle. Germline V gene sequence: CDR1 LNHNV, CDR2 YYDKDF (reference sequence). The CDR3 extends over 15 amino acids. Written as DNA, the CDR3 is TGTGCCACCAGCAGAGATTTCGTGAGTGGAAACACCATATATTTT. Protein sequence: CATSRDFVSGNTIYF. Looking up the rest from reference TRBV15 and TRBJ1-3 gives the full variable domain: DAMVIQNPRYQVTQFGKPVTLSCSQTLNHNVMYWYQQKSSQAPKLLFHYYDKDFNNEADTPDNFQSRRPNTSFCFLDIRSPGLGDTAMYLCATSRDFVSGNTIYFGEGSWLTVV.

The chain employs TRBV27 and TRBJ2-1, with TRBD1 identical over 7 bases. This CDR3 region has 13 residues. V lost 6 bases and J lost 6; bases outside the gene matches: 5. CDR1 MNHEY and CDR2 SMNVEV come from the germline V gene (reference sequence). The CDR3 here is CASSLQGSNEQFF. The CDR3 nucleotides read TGTGCCAGCAGCTTACAGGGGAGCAATGAGCAGTTCTTC.

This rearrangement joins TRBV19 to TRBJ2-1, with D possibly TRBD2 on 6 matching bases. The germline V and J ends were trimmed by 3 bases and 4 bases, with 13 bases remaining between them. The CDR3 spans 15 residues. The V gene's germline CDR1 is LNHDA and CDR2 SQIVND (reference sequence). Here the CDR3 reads CASSMDGSKYNEQFF. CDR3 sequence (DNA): TGTGCCAGTAGTATGGACGGGAGCAAATACAATGAGCAGTTCTTC.

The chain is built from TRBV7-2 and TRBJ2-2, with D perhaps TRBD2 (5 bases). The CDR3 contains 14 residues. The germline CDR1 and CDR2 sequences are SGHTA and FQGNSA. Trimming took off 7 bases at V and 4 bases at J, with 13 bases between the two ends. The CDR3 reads CASTQRVSTGELFF. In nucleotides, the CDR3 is TGTGCCAGCACCCAGAGGGTCAGCACCGGGGAGCTGTTTTTT.

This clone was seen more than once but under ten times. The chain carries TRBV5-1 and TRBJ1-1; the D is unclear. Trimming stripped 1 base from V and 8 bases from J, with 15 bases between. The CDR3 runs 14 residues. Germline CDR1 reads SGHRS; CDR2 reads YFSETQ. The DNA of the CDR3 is TGCGCCAGCAGCTTGAGTTTTGTCCTCGGGGAAGCTTTCTTT. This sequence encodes CASSLSFVLGEAFF.

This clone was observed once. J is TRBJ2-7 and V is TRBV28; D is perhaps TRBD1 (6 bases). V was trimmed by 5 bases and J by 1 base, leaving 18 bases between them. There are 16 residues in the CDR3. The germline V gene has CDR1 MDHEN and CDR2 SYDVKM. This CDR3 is CASSTRQVSPSYEQYF. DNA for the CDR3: TGTGCCAGCAGTACCCGACAGGTATCACCTTCCTACGAGCAGTACTTC.

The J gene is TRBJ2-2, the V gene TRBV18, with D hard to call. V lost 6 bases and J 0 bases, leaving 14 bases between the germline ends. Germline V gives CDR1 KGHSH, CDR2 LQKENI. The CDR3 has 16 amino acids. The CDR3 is CASSPLAPANTGELFF. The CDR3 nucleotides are TGTGCCAGCTCCCCCTTGGCCCCAGCGAACACCGGGGAGCTGTTTTTT. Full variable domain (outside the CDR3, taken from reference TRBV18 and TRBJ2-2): NAGVMQNPRHLVRRRGQEARLRCSPMKGHSHVYWYRQLPEEGLKFMVYLQKENIIDESGMPKERFSAEFPKEGPSILRIQQVVRGDSAAYFCASSPLAPANTGELFFGEGSRLTVL.

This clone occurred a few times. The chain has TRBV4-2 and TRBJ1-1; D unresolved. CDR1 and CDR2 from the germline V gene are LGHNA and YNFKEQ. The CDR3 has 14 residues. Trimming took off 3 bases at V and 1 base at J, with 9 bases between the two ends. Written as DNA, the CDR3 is TGTGCCAGCAGCCAGTTCCAGAAGAACACTGAAGCTTTCTTT. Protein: CASSQFQKNTEAFF.

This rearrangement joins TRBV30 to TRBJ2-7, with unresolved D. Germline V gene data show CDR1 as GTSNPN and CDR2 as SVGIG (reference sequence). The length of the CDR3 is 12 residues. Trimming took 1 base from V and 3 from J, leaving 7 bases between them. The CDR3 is CAWSGASYEQYF. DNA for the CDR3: TGTGCCTGGAGTGGGGCAAGCTACGAGCAGTACTTC.